This T cell receptor beta chain was recovered during a study of human T cells and chemical hapten exposure. Time point meaning: patch test 2, 6 weeks after DPC sensitization. Indicated treatment: therapeutic diphenylcyclopropenone sensitization with weekly scalp DPC. Patch tests were applied only after blood draws. TCRdb called the RACE reads again in MiXCR, with one record for every CDR3 protein. This sample yields roughly 84,000 distinct CDR3 sequences, of which less than 11% are seen a single time; 4.5% to 5% belongs to the top ten. The CDR3 totals 15 residues. The germline CDR1 and CDR2 sequences are SGHDN and FVKESK. Trimming pared 4 bases from V and 7 bases from J, leaving 17 bases between.

This specimen was whole blood, taken in connection with sensitization to the hapten diphenylcyclopropenone (DPC). This receptor was taken from a woman aged 50 to 60 with alopecia areata. Some clones in this sample may be carry-over from other donors' samples. This rearrangement joins TRBV14 to TRBJ2-4; D call uncertain. This chain's CDR3 is CASSLNRSPANIQYF. CDR3 in DNA: TGTGCCAGCAGCCTGAATCGGAGTCCAGCGAACATTCAGTACTTC.